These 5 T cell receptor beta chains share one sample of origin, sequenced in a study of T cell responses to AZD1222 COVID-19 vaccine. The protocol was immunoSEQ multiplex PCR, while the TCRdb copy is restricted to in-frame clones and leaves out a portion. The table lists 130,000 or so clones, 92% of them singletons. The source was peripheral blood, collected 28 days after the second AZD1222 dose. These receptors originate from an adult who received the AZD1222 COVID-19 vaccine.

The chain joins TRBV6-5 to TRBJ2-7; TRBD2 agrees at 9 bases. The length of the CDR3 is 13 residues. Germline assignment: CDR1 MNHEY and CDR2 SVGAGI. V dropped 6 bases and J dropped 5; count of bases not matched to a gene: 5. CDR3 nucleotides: TGTGCCAGCAGGGTAGCGGGAGCCCACGAGCAGTACTTC. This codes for CASRVAGAHEQYF.

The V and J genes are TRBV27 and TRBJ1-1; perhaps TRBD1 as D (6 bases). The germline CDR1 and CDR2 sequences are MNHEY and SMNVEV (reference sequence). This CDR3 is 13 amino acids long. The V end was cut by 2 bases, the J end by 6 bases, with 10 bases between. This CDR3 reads CASSLQRGSEAFF. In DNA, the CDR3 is TGTGCCAGCAGTTTACAAAGGGGGTCTGAAGCTTTCTTT.

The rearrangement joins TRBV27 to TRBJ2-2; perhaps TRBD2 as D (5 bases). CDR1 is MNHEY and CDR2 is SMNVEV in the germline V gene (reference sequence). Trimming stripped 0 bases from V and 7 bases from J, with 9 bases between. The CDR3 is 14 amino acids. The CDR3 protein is CASSLSRRVGELFF. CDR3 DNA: TGTGCCAGCAGTTTATCGAGGCGGGTCGGGGAGCTGTTTTTT.

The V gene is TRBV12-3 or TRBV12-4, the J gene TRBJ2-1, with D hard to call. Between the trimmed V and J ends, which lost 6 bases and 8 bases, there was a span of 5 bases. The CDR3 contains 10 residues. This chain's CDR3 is CASSRDEQFF. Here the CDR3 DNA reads TGTGCCAGCAGCCGTGATGAGCAGTTCTTC.

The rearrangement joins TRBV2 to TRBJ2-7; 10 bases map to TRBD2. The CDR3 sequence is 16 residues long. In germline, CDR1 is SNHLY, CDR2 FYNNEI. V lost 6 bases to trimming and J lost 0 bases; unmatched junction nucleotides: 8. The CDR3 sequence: CASSPRTSGPSYEQYF. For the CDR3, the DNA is TGTGCCAGCAGCCCACGGACTAGCGGACCCTCCTACGAGCAGTACTTC.